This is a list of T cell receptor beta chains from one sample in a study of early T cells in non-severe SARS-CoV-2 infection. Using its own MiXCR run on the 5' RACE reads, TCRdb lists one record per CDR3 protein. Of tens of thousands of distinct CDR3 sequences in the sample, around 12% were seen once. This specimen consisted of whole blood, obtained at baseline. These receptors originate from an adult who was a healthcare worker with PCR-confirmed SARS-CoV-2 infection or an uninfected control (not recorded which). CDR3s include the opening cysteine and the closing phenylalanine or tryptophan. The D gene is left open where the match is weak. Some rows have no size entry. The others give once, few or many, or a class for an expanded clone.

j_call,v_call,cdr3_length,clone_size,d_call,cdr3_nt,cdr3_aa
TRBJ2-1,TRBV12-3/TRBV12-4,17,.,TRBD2,TGTGCCAGCAGTCCTTTCGGACTAGCGGGGGTTGCCAATGAGCAGTTCTTC,CASSPFGLAGVANEQFF
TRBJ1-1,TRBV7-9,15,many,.,TGTGCCAGCAGCGTTCGCAGGGACTTGAACACTGAAGCTTTCTTT,CASSVRRDLNTEAFF
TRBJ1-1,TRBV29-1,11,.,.,TGCAGCTTCCAGAGGAACACTGAAGCTTTCTTT,CSFQRNTEAFF
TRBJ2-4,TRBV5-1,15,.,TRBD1,TGCGCCAGCAGCTTGGGCAGGGGGCTGAAGGACATTCAGTACTTC,CASSLGRGLKDIQYF
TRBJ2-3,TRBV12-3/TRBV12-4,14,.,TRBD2,TGTGCCAGCAGTTTGCGCGGGGGGGCAGATACGCAGTATTTT,CASSLRGGADTQYF
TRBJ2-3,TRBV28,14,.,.,TGTGCCAGCAGCTTCAGGGGATCAACAGATACGCAGTATTTT,CASSFRGSTDTQYF
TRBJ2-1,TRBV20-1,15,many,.,TGCAGTGCTAGAGATGCCGAGCGGGACATTAATGAGCAGTTCTTC,CSARDAERDINEQFF
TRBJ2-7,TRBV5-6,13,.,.,TGTGCCAGCAGCTTGGGACATGGCTACGAGCAGTACTTC,CASSLGHGYEQYF
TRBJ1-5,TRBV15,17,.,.,TGTGCCACCAGCAGAGATCTCTCTGCCAGGGTCAATCAGCCCCAGCATTTT,CATSRDLSARVNQPQHF
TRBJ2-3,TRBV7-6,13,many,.,TGTGCCAGCAGTTCTGTGGCCACAGATACGCAGTATTTT,CASSSVATDTQYF
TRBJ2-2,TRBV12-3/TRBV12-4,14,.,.,TGTGCCAGCAGTTTAGCAGGGCCCGCCGGGGAGCTGTTTTTT,CASSLAGPAGELFF
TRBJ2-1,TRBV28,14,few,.,TGTGCCAGCAGTGCAACGGGACAAGCATATGAGCAGTTCTTC,CASSATGQAYEQFF
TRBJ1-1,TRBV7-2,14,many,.,TGTGCCAGCAGCCAGGGACCGATGAACACTGAAGCTTTCTTT,CASSQGPMNTEAFF
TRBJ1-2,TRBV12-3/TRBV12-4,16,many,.,TGTGCCAGCAGCCGGACAGTCGTGCCGGTCGATCTAGGCTACACCTTC,CASSRTVVPVDLGYTF
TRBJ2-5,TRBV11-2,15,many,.,TGTGCCAGCCGGACCGGGACTCCTGGGGTGGAGACCCAGTACTTC,CASRTGTPGVETQYF
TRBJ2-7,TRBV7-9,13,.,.,TGTGCCAGCAGCTTACTTCTGGGGAGCGAGCAGTACTTC,CASSLLLGSEQYF
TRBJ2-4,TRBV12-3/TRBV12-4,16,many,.,TGTGCCAGCACCACCCCTCCCCTCAGTTGGGAAAACATTCAGTACTTC,CASTTPPLSWENIQYF
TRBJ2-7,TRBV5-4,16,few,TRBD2,TGTGCCAGCAGCTCCGGTCTAGCGGGGGGAATCTACGAGCAGTACTTC,CASSSGLAGGIYEQYF
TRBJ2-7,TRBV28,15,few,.,TGTGCCAGCAGTTTATCGCGACTACCACCCTACGAGCAGTACTTC,CASSLSRLPPYEQYF
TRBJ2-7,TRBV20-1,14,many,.,TGCAGTGTTTTCCAGCGGGCGAGGGGCTACGAGCAGTACTTC,CSVFQRARGYEQYF
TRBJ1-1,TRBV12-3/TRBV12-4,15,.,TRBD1,TGTGCCAGCAGCCCCTCGACAGGGATGAACACTGAAGCTTTCTTT,CASSPSTGMNTEAFF
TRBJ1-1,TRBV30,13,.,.,TGTGCCTGGTTACGGGGAGGGGGCACTGAAGCTTTCTTT,CAWLRGGGTEAFF
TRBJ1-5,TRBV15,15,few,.,TGTGCCACCAGCAGGGGCGGGGGAAGCAATCAGCCCCAGCATTTT,CATSRGGGSNQPQHF
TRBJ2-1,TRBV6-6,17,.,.,TGTGCCATCCCACACGGAAAAAGGGGGGAGGCCTTGAATGAGCAGTTCTTC,CAIPHGKRGEALNEQFF